The clone carrying this T cell receptor (beta chain) turned up a few times. The V end lost 5 bases, the J end lost 2 bases, and 16 bases lay between the germline ends. The CDR3 covers 15 residues. In germline, CDR1 is SEHNR, CDR2 FQNEAQ (reference sequence). Methods used by the authors: Using reference gene primer amplification, nucleated cell counts were estimated. TCRdb's table, derived via immunoSEQ multiplex PCR, lists solely in-frame clones and lacks some. The DNA was the basis for D and trimming; V, J and clone size are from that table. The table shows around 130,000 clones, with around three quarters occurring only once. These data belong to a study of blood T cell repertoires in COVID-19. Study details: Sources were T cells, B-cell-depleted T cells, or PBMCs; the material itself was cDNA or gDNA.

The sequencing input was peripheral blood. The chain joins TRBV7-9 to TRBJ2-7; D is perhaps TRBD2 (5 bases). This TCR came from a human donor in a cohort sampled during active COVID-19. DNA of the CDR3: TGTGCCAGCAGCCTCCCCCGAGGGCCCCCCTACGAGCAGTACTTC. It codes for CASSLPRGPPYEQYF.